Below are 26 T cell receptor beta chains sequenced from a single sample in a study of T cell clonality in common variable immunodeficiency. General study results and limits: Reportedly, TCR beta sequences from common variable immunodeficiency showed fewer deletions and N-nucleotide insertions.

These TCRs are of unknown antigen specificity. The table came from immunoSEQ multiplex PCR; TCRdb's copy has only in-frame clones and leaves some out. The table lists almost 20,000 clones, with no singletons. The sequencing input was peripheral blood mononuclear cells. The source is a human donor with common variable immunodeficiency.

This clone appeared many times. With the read ending 3 residues before the CDR3 end, the germline J gene is used to fill in that end. The rearrangement links TRBV11-2 to TRBJ1-1; no clear D gene. Germline CDR1 SGHAT, CDR2 FQNNGV. V dropped 3 bases and J dropped 5 bases, with 13 bases sitting between them. This CDR3 has 14 residues. The CDR3 bases that were read are TGTGCCAGCAGCTTTACCTATAGCCCGACTGAA. Protein product: CASSFTYSPTE. The CDR3 in its entirety is CASSFTYSPTEAFF.

This clone was counted between two and nine times. The read halts 3 residues ahead of the CDR3 end, with the missing end drawn from the germline J gene. V and J are TRBV30 and TRBJ2-5; 8 bases line up with TRBD1. Germline assignment: CDR1 GTSNPN and CDR2 SVGIG (reference sequence). V gave up 3 bases and J gave up 2 bases; unmatched junction bases: 2. There are 13 residues in the CDR3. Incomplete CDR3 DNA: TGTGCCTGGAGAACAGGGGGACAAGAGACC. Translation gives CAWRTGGQET. The whole CDR3 protein is CAWRTGGQETQYF.

This clone has a count of ten or more. The missing CDR3 end, 3 residues past where the read stops, is filled in from the germline J gene. V gene TRBV4-1 combines with J gene TRBJ2-7; 9 bases are shared with TRBD2. With V trimmed by 0 bases and J by 3 bases, 6 bases remained unmatched. CDR1 and CDR2 from the germline V gene are MGHRA and YSYEKL. The CDR3 covers 16 residues. The covered CDR3 bases are TGCGCCAGCAGCCAAGATGGGACTAGCCGACACTACGAG. Translation gives CASSQDGTSRHYE. The CDR3, in full, reads CASSQDGTSRHYEQYF.

This clone was recorded many times. The observed sequence ends 3 residues before the CDR3 terminus, with the missing tail filled in from the germline J gene. The chain links TRBV30 to TRBJ1-2; TRBD1 agrees at 10 bases. V gave up 3 bases and J gave up 4 bases; unmatched junction bases: 11. CDR3 length: 16 amino acids. Germline-derived CDR1 and CDR2 are GTSNPN and SVGIG (reference sequence). This CDR3 reads CAWRPRQGAVVYGYTF. The sequenced part of the CDR3 DNA is TGTGCCTGGAGGCCGAGACAGGGGGCGGTTGTCTATGGC.

Notes on this clone: At one boundary the junction diverges from the germline segment, which might be a read error. The CDR3 end falls 3 residues outside the read, so it is completed with the germline J gene. The rearrangement links TRBV7-9 to TRBJ2-2; D might be TRBD2 (5 bases). CDR1 and CDR2 (germline): SEHNR, FQNEAQ (reference sequence). The CDR3 loop spans 12 amino acids. The CDR3 spells CSSSPRAGELFF. CDR3 DNA, as far as it was read: TGTTCCAGCAGCCCGAGGGCCGGGGAG.

This clone was seen repeatedly, ten times or more. The covered CDR3 bases are TGTGCCAGCAGTTTGGACAGGGCCCTCAAAAACATT. The encoded protein is CASSLDRALKNI. From start to end, the CDR3 is CASSLDRALKNIQYF. This sequence joins TRBV28 and TRBJ2-4, with 8 bases identical to TRBD1. Coverage ceases 3 residues before the CDR3 finishes, and the germline J gene fills in the end. The CDR3 is made up of 15 amino acids. The junction had 4 bases not matched to a gene; V was cut back by 3 bases and J by 3 bases. Germline V lookup: CDR1 MDHEN, CDR2 SYDVKM.

This clone appeared many times. Coverage ceases 3 residues before the CDR3 finishes, and the germline J gene fills in the end. The V and J genes are TRBV19 and TRBJ1-1, with D perhaps TRBD1 (6 bases). This CDR3 has 15 residues. The V end was cut by 1 base, the J end by 0 bases, with 9 bases between. Germline-derived CDR1 and CDR2 are LNHDA and SQIVND (reference sequence). The CDR3 spells CASSIGGTLNTEAFF. CDR3 DNA, as far as it was read: TGTGCCAGTAGTATAGGGGGGACATTGAACACTGAA.

This clone was recorded at least ten times. The read is 3 residues too short to cover the CDR3 end, so that end is filled in from the germline J gene. The chain recombines TRBV7-9 with TRBJ2-7; TRBD1 agrees at 9 bases. Losses at the gene ends were 5 bases for V and 3 bases for J; bases not matched to a gene: 5. Germline values: CDR1 SEHNR, CDR2 FQNEAQ (reference sequence). This CDR3 has 14 residues. CDR3 sequence reads: CASSAGQGGYEQYF. The CDR3 bases that were read are TGTGCCAGCAGCGCGGGACAGGGCGGCTACGAG. The entire variable domain, with the rest obtained from reference TRBV7-9 and TRBJ2-7, is as follows: DTGVSQNPRHKITKRGQNVTFRCDPISEHNRLYWYRQTLGQGPEFLTYFQNEAQLEKSRLLSDRFSAERPKGSFSTLEIQRTEQGDSAMYLCASSAGQGGYEQYFGPGTRLTVT.

This clone was seen repeatedly, ten times or more. The part of the CDR3 DNA that was read is TGTGCCAGCTCACCCCTCCCGGGGGGGCCCGGGGAG. This gives the protein CASSPLPGGPGE. The full CDR3 protein reads CASSPLPGGPGELFF. The chain combines TRBV18 with TRBJ2-2, with 8 positions matching TRBD2. Read data end 3 residues before the CDR3 end; the end is taken from the germline J gene. The CDR3 consists of 15 residues. V lost 3 bases, J lost 6 bases, and 6 bases stayed unmatched. Germline loops: CDR1 KGHSH, CDR2 LQKENI. Variable domain in full (rest from reference TRBV18 and TRBJ2-2): NAGVMQNPRHLVRRRGQEARLRCSPMKGHSHVYWYRQLPEEGLKFMVYLQKENIIDESGMPKERFSAEFPKEGPSILRIQQVVRGDSAAYFCASSPLPGGPGELFFGEGSRLTVL.

This clone has a count of ten or more. The observed sequence ends 3 residues before the CDR3 terminus, with the missing tail filled in from the germline J gene. The genes are TRBV5-1 and TRBJ2-7, with 12 nucleotides matching TRBD2. Germline V gene sequence: CDR1 SGHRS, CDR2 YFSETQ. V trimming: 1 base; J trimming: 2 bases; junction bases outside the gene matches: 1. The CDR3 covers 15 residues. The CDR3 spells CASSLRTSGAYEQYF. The CDR3 DNA, read in part, is TGCGCCAGCAGCTTGAGGACTAGCGGGGCCTACGAG.

Of note for this clone: The read ends 3 residues before the CDR3 terminus; that terminus is restored from the germline J gene. This chain joins TRBV7-9 and TRBJ1-1, with D tentatively TRBD1 (6 bases). V shed 5 bases and J shed 4 bases, with 14 bases lying between them. The CDR3 covers 14 residues. Looked up from germline, CDR1 is SEHNR and CDR2 is FQNEAQ (reference sequence). The sequenced CDR3 bases are TGTGCCAGCAGCCTACAGGGTTATAGCACTGAA. As protein: CASSLQGYSTE. Given in full, the CDR3 is CASSLQGYSTEAFF.

This clone was picked up many times. The read terminates 3 residues before the CDR3 end, so the remaining end is supplied by the germline J gene. The chain couples TRBV20-1 to TRBJ2-7; no reliable D call. The CDR3 extends over 13 amino acids. Germline CDR1 DFQATT, CDR2 SNEGSKA (reference sequence). Trimming took off 2 bases at V and 6 bases at J, with 14 bases between the two ends. The CDR3 loop is CSARPPPAGEQYF. The sequenced part of the CDR3 DNA is TGCAGTGCTAGACCCCCCCCAGCAGGCGAG.

This clone was detected a few times. The read falls 3 residues short of the CDR3 end, and the missing part is taken from the germline J gene. The rearrangement joins TRBV5-1 to TRBJ2-1, with no clear D. Germline lookup yields CDR1 SGHRS and CDR2 YFSETQ. The CDR3 covers 15 residues. Trimming stripped 2 bases from V and 0 bases from J, with 9 bases between. Partial CDR3 DNA: TGCGCCAGCAGCTTACAAGCGAGCTCCTACAATGAG. It translates to CASSLQASSYNE. The entire CDR3 protein is CASSLQASSYNEQFF.

A few counts support this clone. The DNA ends 3 residues before the CDR3 does, and the rest of the CDR3 is filled in from the germline J gene. Distinct nucleotide sequences in the sample also encode this CDR3. This sequence joins TRBV2 and TRBJ2-3; possibly TRBD1 or TRBD2 for D (6 bases each). The CDR3 totals 12 residues. Trimming stripped 10 bases from V and 4 bases from J, with 12 bases between. Germline CDR1 SNHLY, CDR2 FYNNEI. CDR3 bases read: TGTGCCACCGCAGGGGAGGCAGATACG. Translation gives CATAGEADT. The entire CDR3 sequence reads CATAGEADTQYF.

This clone showed up many times. The observed sequence ends 3 residues before the CDR3 terminus, with the missing tail filled in from the germline J gene. The V call is TRBV7-9, the J call TRBJ2-3; possible D gene TRBD1, 5 bases. There are 13 residues in the CDR3. The germline gives CDR1 SEHNR, CDR2 FQNEAQ (reference sequence). Trimming stripped 5 bases from V and 5 bases from J, with 11 bases between. The covered CDR3 bases are TGTGCCAGCAGCGCGCGACAGATAGATACG. It encodes CASSARQIDT. The full-length CDR3 reads as CASSARQIDTQYF.

This clone showed up many times. Coverage ceases 3 residues before the CDR3 finishes, and the germline J gene fills in the end. The V gene is TRBV10-1, the J gene TRBJ2-2; 7 positions match TRBD2. Germline V gene lookup returns CDR1 WNHNN and CDR2 SYGVQD (reference sequence). V trimming: 3 bases; J trimming: 1 base; junction bases outside the gene matches: 5. This CDR3 spans 16 amino acids. The CDR3 bases that were read are TGCGCCAGCAGTGAATTTGTAGCGGGGAACACCGGGGAG. It yields the protein CASSEFVAGNTGE. Given in full, the CDR3 is CASSEFVAGNTGELFF.

This clone was observed many times. The CDR3 end lies 3 residues beyond the end of the read and is filled in from the germline J gene. The V and J genes are TRBV11-2 and TRBJ2-3, with 10 bases lining up with TRBD2. J lost 3 bases, V lost 6 bases, and 6 bases had no gene match. Germline lookup yields CDR1 SGHAT and CDR2 FQNNGV. The CDR3 is 15 residues long. The CDR3: CASRSIAGGTDTQYF. The part of the CDR3 DNA that was read is TGTGCCAGCAGAAGTATAGCGGGAGGAACAGATACG.

With respect to this clone: Read coverage stops 3 residues before the CDR3 terminus; the germline J gene supplies the remainder. The chain recombines TRBV30 with TRBJ2-7, with 8 bases lining up with TRBD1. The CDR3 covers 13 residues. CDR1 is GTSNPN and CDR2 is SVGIG in the germline V gene (reference sequence). V shed 5 bases, J shed 0 bases, and the junction held 3 bases outside the gene matches. The sequenced CDR3 bases are TGTGCCTGGGGCAGGGGGCACTCCTACGAG. As protein: CAWGRGHSYE. The full CDR3 protein is CAWGRGHSYEQYF. Supplemented by reference TRBV30 and TRBJ2-7, the full variable domain reads SQTIHQWPATLVQPVGSPLSLECTVEGTSNPNLYWYRQAAGRGLQLLFYSVGIGQISSEVPQNLSASRPQDRQFILSSKKLLLSDSGFYLCAWGRGHSYEQYFGPGTRLTVT.

Many counts were recorded for this clone. The read finishes 3 residues shy of the CDR3 end, and the germline J gene is used to complete it. The chain has TRBV29-1 and TRBJ2-6; D is perhaps TRBD1 (5 bases). The CDR3 has 14 amino acids. Trimming pared 4 bases from V and 1 base from J, leaving 8 bases between. Germline-derived CDR1 and CDR2 are SQVTM and ANQGSEA. CDR3 bases read: TGCAGCGTTGCTCCAGGGTCTGGGGCCAACGTC. Protein: CSVAPGSGANV. In full, the CDR3 reads CSVAPGSGANVLTF.

In this sample, this clone turned up many times. Read sequence stops 3 residues before the CDR3 end, and the germline J gene provides the missing end. V usage is TRBV7-2 and J usage is TRBJ2-3; 10 nucleotides line up with TRBD2. There are 15 residues in the CDR3. The germline gives CDR1 SGHTA, CDR2 FQGNSA. With 5 bases clipped from V and 5 bases from J, the junction kept 7 bases outside the gene matches. CDR3 bases read: TGTGCCAGCAGCGACACTAGCGGGAAGAGAGATACG. Protein: CASSDTSGKRDT. The full CDR3 protein reads CASSDTSGKRDTQYF.

Turning to this clone: The CDR3 is cut off 3 residues early in the read; its end comes from the germline J gene. The V gene is TRBV5-1, the J gene TRBJ2-7, with D maybe TRBD2 (6 bases). Trimming shortened V by 4 bases and J by 0 bases, and 11 bases separated the two germline ends. From germline, CDR1 is SGHRS and CDR2 YFSETQ. The CDR3 is made up of 14 amino acids. The CDR3: CASSISGSSYEQYF. CDR3 DNA (partial): TGCGCCAGCAGCATTAGCGGTAGCTCCTACGAG. The full variable domain, rest sourced from reference TRBV5-1 and TRBJ2-7, is KAGVTQTPRYLIKTRGQQVTLSCSPISGHRSVSWYQQTPGQGLQFLFEYFSETQRNKGNFPGRFSGRQFSNSRSEMNVSTLELGDSALYLCASSISGSSYEQYFGPGTRLTVT.

To note about this clone: From the germline J gene comes the end of the CDR3, since the read stops 3 residues before it. The chain has TRBV6-2 or TRBV6-3 and TRBJ2-1; 13 bases are a match to TRBD2. The CDR3 has 14 residues. Per germline, CDR1 MNHEY and CDR2 SVGEGT. Trimming at V came to 6 bases and at J to 7 bases, leaving 3 bases not matched to a gene. The CDR3 is CASSELAGGNEQFF. The part of the CDR3 DNA that was read is TGTGCCAGCAGCGAACTAGCGGGAGGGAATGAG.

This clone was seen ten or more times. From the germline J gene comes the end of the CDR3, since the read stops 3 residues before it. This chain uses TRBV20-1 with TRBJ2-7, with TRBD2 matching 9 bases. The CDR3 totals 13 residues. Germline V CDR1 and CDR2: DFQATT, SNEGSKA (reference sequence). V shed 5 bases, J shed 0 bases, and the junction held 2 bases outside the gene matches. The sequenced CDR3 bases are TGCAGTGCTTTTAGCGGGAGCTCCTACGAG. This encodes CSAFSGSSYE. The full CDR3 protein is CSAFSGSSYEQYF.

This clone was counted many times. With the read ending 3 residues before the CDR3 end, the germline J gene is used to fill in that end. The chain joins TRBV6-4 to TRBJ2-7; D gene unclear. Trimming took 11 bases from V and 4 from J, leaving 9 bases between them. CDR3 length: 10 amino acids. Germline V gene sequence: CDR1 MRHNA, CDR2 SNTAGT. The CDR3 bases that were read are TGTGCCCAGACTTCTTACGAG. Translated: CAQTSYE. The full CDR3 protein is CAQTSYEQYF.

This clone was observed many times. The CDR3 goes on 3 residues after the read ends, and that part is filled in from the germline J gene. The V and J genes are TRBV20-1 and TRBJ2-1; 10 bases are shared with TRBD2. The CDR3 has 15 residues. With 4 bases clipped from V and 3 bases from J, the junction kept 6 bases outside the gene matches. The germline gives CDR1 DFQATT, CDR2 SNEGSKA (reference sequence). The CDR3 sequence is CSANGLAAFYNEQFF. CDR3 DNA, as far as it was read: TGCAGTGCTAATGGACTAGCGGCATTCTACAATGAG.

This clone was detected ten times or more. Sequencing ends 3 residues short of the CDR3 end; the germline J gene provides the rest. The rearrangement links TRBV2 to TRBJ2-1; 9 positions match TRBD2. The CDR3 is made up of 16 amino acids. V was pared by 0 bases and J by 5 bases, with 5 bases of the junction left unmatched. Germline lookup yields CDR1 SNHLY and CDR2 FYNNEI. The CDR3 DNA, read in part, is TGTGCCAGCAGTGAAGCTGGCCTAGCGGGGAACAATGAG. Translated: CASSEAGLAGNNE. The CDR3, in full, reads CASSEAGLAGNNEQFF. Full variable domain (missing parts from reference TRBV2 and TRBJ2-1): EPEVTQTPSHQVTQMGQEVILRCVPISNHLYFYWYRQILGQKVEFLVSFYNNEISEKSEIFDDQFSVERPDGSNFTLKIRSTKLEDSAMYFCASSEAGLAGNNEQFFGPGTRLTVL.